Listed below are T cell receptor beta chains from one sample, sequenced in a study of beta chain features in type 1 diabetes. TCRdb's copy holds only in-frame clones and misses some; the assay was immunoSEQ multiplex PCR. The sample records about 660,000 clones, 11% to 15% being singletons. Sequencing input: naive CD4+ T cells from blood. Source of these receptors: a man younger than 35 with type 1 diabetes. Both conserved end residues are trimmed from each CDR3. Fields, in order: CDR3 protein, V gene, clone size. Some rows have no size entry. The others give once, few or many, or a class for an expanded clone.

CDR3 protein: SVEDRVLWEQF
V gene: TRBV29-1
clone size: few

CDR3 protein: SVQGGGREQF
V gene: TRBV29-1
clone size: NA

CDR3 protein: ASSPRGVWTEAF
V gene: TRBV11-2
clone size: NA

CDR3 protein: ASSKDRVRDEQF
V gene: TRBV7-2
clone size: few

CDR3 protein: ASSERASSYNEQF
V gene: TRBV2
clone size: few

CDR3 protein: ASRPLEDRSTDTQY
V gene: TRBV25-1
clone size: NA

CDR3 protein: ASSLRLNEQF
V gene: TRBV9
clone size: few

CDR3 protein: AISESDGSQAF
V gene: TRBV10-3
clone size: NA

CDR3 protein: ASSAGLASSYNEQF
V gene: TRBV7-2
clone size: few

CDR3 protein: SVGLGVAREQY
V gene: TRBV29-1
clone size: NA

CDR3 protein: ASTVGPPGQGMNYGYT
V gene: TRBV28
clone size: few

CDR3 protein: ASSEGTLYEQY
V gene: TRBV10-1
clone size: few

CDR3 protein: ASSFQGAVTGELF
V gene: TRBV7-9
clone size: few

CDR3 protein: ASSPRRDSEAF
V gene: TRBV4-2
clone size: NA

CDR3 protein: ASSQVRGLAGGSSYEQY
V gene: TRBV4-2
clone size: few

CDR3 protein: ASKEGAYEKLF
V gene: TRBV2
clone size: few

CDR3 protein: ASSSQENTEAF
V gene: TRBV6-6
clone size: NA

CDR3 protein: ASSELGASSYNEQF
V gene: TRBV25-1
clone size: few

CDR3 protein: AWSGTETEAF
V gene: TRBV30
clone size: NA

CDR3 protein: ASSSQGDGYT
V gene: TRBV5-1
clone size: NA

CDR3 protein: ASSVARANTEAF
V gene: TRBV9
clone size: NA

CDR3 protein: ASSPIGLDDNEQF
V gene: TRBV7-9
clone size: few

CDR3 protein: ASSDSKAGGSYEQY
V gene: TRBV6-4
clone size: NA

CDR3 protein: SAVPGQGAVSEAF
V gene: TRBV29-1
clone size: few

CDR3 protein: ASSPPSGLAGVSGELF
V gene: TRBV18
clone size: NA

CDR3 protein: ASSLGGQIYEQY
V gene: TRBV5-1
clone size: NA

CDR3 protein: AWNGDRGNEQF
V gene: TRBV30
clone size: few

CDR3 protein: ASSQGQEPYNEQF
V gene: TRBV4-2
clone size: NA

CDR3 protein: ASSFADRNQPQH
V gene: TRBV19
clone size: NA

CDR3 protein: ASSLVSGGANVLT
V gene: TRBV5-4
clone size: NA

CDR3 protein: ASSPAGFGAFHYEQY
V gene: TRBV7-2
clone size: NA

CDR3 protein: ASSWTSGSYNEQF
V gene: TRBV13
clone size: NA

CDR3 protein: ASSPRNPAGPETQY
V gene: TRBV9
clone size: few

CDR3 protein: ASSYVTGVGELF
V gene: TRBV6-5
clone size: NA

CDR3 protein: ASTGGIEDTQY
V gene: TRBV7-6
clone size: few

CDR3 protein: ASRPGQGVSGANVLT
V gene: TRBV27
clone size: NA

CDR3 protein: ASSFGSDYNEQF
V gene: TRBV7-3
clone size: few

CDR3 protein: ASLRDSGSSYNEQF
V gene: TRBV19
clone size: few

CDR3 protein: ASSRIGGTEAF
V gene: TRBV19
clone size: NA

CDR3 protein: AWSVLDGAKNIQY
V gene: TRBV30
clone size: NA